The source of this T cell receptor beta chain is a study of T-cell reconstitution after alpha-beta-depleted transplantation in children. This clonotype was observed at least ten times. TCRbeta library construction was performed incorporating unique molecular identifiers. MiXCR was run by TCRdb on the PCR reads, yielding one entry per CDR3 protein. The data contain hundreds of thousands of distinct CDR3 sequences, around 17% of them singletons. The CDR3 totals 13 residues. V lost 0 bases, J lost 3 bases, and 5 bases lay in between. Germline loops: CDR1 MNHNS, CDR2 SASEGT. The TCR originated in a human donor who donated a stem cell graft to a child with acute myeloid leukemia. The chain has TRBV6-1 and TRBJ1-1; D unclear. Sequences were derived from PBMCs from the stem cell graft donor, sampled from the stem cell graft. The CDR3 loop reads CASSEARDTEAFF. The CDR3 region has the DNA TGTGCCAGCAGTGAAGCCCGAGACACTGAAGCTTTCTTT.